A single sample gave rise to the 28 T cell receptor beta chains below, sequenced in a study of memory CD8 T cells in hepatitis C reinfection. Using immunoSEQ multiplex PCR, the repertoire was profiled, and TCRdb retains in-frame clones only, with some absent. The data contain 40,000 to 45,000 clones, approximately 87% of them singletons. Time point reported: peak reinfection, 3 to 8 weeks after reinfection detection. Sorted cells were sequenced directly ex vivo without any in vitro expansion. Sequences were obtained from naive CD8+ T cells sorted from blood. The receptors stem from a man between 18 and 29 years old with hepatitis C virus infection.

This clone has a single count. The chain's CDR3 is CASSPMTGRNSYGYTF. The CDR3 DNA reads TGTGCCAGCAGCCCGATGACAGGGAGGAATAGCTATGGCTACACCTTC. The chain has TRBV7-9 and TRBJ1-2, with TRBD1 matching over 7 bases. This CDR3 region has 16 residues. The V segment lost 5 bases and the J segment 4 bases; nucleotides outside the gene matches: 13. In germline, CDR1 is SEHNR, CDR2 FQNEAQ (reference sequence). The variable domain in full, with the rest retrieved from reference TRBV7-9 and TRBJ1-2, is DTGVSQNPRHKITKRGQNVTFRCDPISEHNRLYWYRQTLGQGPEFLTYFQNEAQLEKSRLLSDRFSAERPKGSFSTLEIQRTEQGDSAMYLCASSPMTGRNSYGYTFGSGTRLTVV.

V gene TRBV6-5 combines with J gene TRBJ2-1; D is possibly TRBD1 (6 bases). Trimming stripped 2 bases from V and 9 bases from J, with 11 bases between. The CDR3 consists of 13 residues. Germline lookup yields CDR1 MNHEY and CDR2 SVGAGI. The CDR3 DNA sequence: TGTGCCAGCAGTTACCCGAAGGACAGTGAGCAGTTCTTC. Its protein is CASSYPKDSEQFF.

The chain links TRBV4-1 to TRBJ1-1; D might be TRBD1 (6 bases). V shed 3 bases and J shed 5 bases, with 16 bases lying between them. This CDR3 has 15 amino acids. In germline, CDR1 is MGHRA, CDR2 YSYEKL. The CDR3 DNA follows: TGCGCCAGCAGCCATCCTCAAGACCAGGGGACTGAAGCTTTCTTT. This sequence encodes CASSHPQDQGTEAFF.

CDR3 DNA: TGTGCCAGCAGCTTACAGGGGGGCTCACTATACGAGCAGTACGTC. This sequence encodes CASSLQGGSLYEQYV. This chain connects TRBV7-9 to TRBJ2-7; tentative D call: TRBD1 (7 bases). Germline CDR1 is SEHNR and CDR2 is FQNEAQ (reference sequence). The CDR3 sequence is 15 residues long. Trimming took 2 bases from V and 4 from J, leaving 15 bases between them.

J is TRBJ2-3 and V is TRBV10-1, with 10 bases that match TRBD2. With 5 bases clipped from V and 1 base from J, the junction kept 3 bases outside the gene matches. The germline V gene has CDR1 WNHNN and CDR2 SYGVQD (reference sequence). CDR3 length: 15 residues. The CDR3 region is CASSPGTSGTDTQYF. The CDR3 nucleotides are TGCGCCAGCAGTCCCGGGACTAGCGGCACAGATACGCAGTATTTT.

This chain connects TRBV6-5 to TRBJ2-1, with a tentative D call TRBD1 (6 bases). There are 14 residues in the CDR3. V was trimmed by 5 bases and J by 0 bases, leaving 8 bases between them. From germline, CDR1 is MNHEY and CDR2 SVGAGI. The DNA of the CDR3 is TGTGCCAGCAGTGGACAGAGCTCCTACAATGAGCAGTTCTTC. Translated, it gives CASSGQSSYNEQFF.

The chain combines TRBV5-1 with TRBJ2-7; 13 nucleotides agree with TRBD2. CDR3 length: 16 amino acids. Germline V gives CDR1 SGHRS, CDR2 YFSETQ. Losses at the gene ends were 3 bases for V and 1 base for J; bases not matched to a gene: 4. CDR3 nucleotide sequence: TGCGCCAGCAGCTCTTCGGGACTAGCGGGGTCCTACGAGCAGTACTTC. Translated, it gives CASSSSGLAGSYEQYF.

J is TRBJ2-3 and V is TRBV11-2, with 8 bases lining up with TRBD2. Germline values: CDR1 SGHAT, CDR2 FQNNGV. Trimming cost V 1 base and J 2 bases; bases outside gene matches: 8. The CDR3 length is 17 residues. CDR3 region: CASSLVGAGGNTDTQYF. The CDR3 DNA follows: TGTGCCAGCAGCTTAGTAGGGGCGGGAGGAAACACAGATACGCAGTATTTT.

This chain links TRBV19 with TRBJ2-7; D may be TRBD1 (6 bases). In germline, CDR1 is LNHDA, CDR2 SQIVND (reference sequence). V dropped 6 bases and J dropped 5 bases, with 14 bases sitting between them. This CDR3 has 13 residues. The CDR3 region is CASSPGRGNEQYF. DNA for the CDR3: TGTGCCAGTAGCCCGGGAAGGGGGAACGAGCAGTACTTC.

This clone occurred once. This chain joins TRBV19 and TRBJ1-2; the D is unclear. Trimming cost V 1 base and J 0 bases, with 6 bases left between them. Germline lookup yields CDR1 LNHDA and CDR2 SQIVND (reference sequence). The CDR3 extends over 14 amino acids. CDR3 DNA sequence: TGTGCCAGTAGTATAGCGACAACTAACTATGGCTACACCTTC. Amino acid sequence: CASSIATTNYGYTF.

The V gene is TRBV29-1, the J gene TRBJ2-1; 12 nucleotides agree with TRBD2. This CDR3 comprises 14 residues. Germline trimming cut 7 bases from V and 3 bases from J; bases unmatched to any gene: 4. The germline V gene encodes CDR1 SQVTM and CDR2 ANQGSEA. The CDR3 region is CSARTSGIYNEQFF. Here the CDR3 DNA reads TGCAGCGCGAGGACTAGCGGGATCTACAATGAGCAGTTCTTC.

The genes are TRBV10-3 and TRBJ2-2; 8 nucleotides line up with TRBD2. V shed 6 bases and J 6 bases; nucleotides not matched to a gene: 9. CDR1 ENHRY and CDR2 SYGVKD come from the germline V gene. The CDR3 sequence is 15 residues long. CDR3 nucleotide sequence: TGTGCCATCAGATCAGAGCGGGAGCCAGCCGGGGAGCTGTTTTTT. This gives the protein CAIRSEREPAGELFF.

This chain connects TRBV6-1 to TRBJ1-1, with D maybe TRBD1 (6 bases). The CDR3 has 15 amino acids. V was cut by 2 bases and J by 0 bases, with 10 bases left in between. CDR1 MNHNS and CDR2 SASEGT come from the germline V gene. For the CDR3, the DNA is TGTGCCAGCAGTGAATCGGCAGGGGTGAACACTGAAGCTTTCTTT. This sequence encodes CASSESAGVNTEAFF.

The chain carries TRBV4-1 and TRBJ2-7; 7 bases line up with TRBD2. CDR1 MGHRA and CDR2 YSYEKL come from the germline V gene. There are 15 residues in the CDR3. The junction had 5 bases not matched to a gene; V was cut back by 0 bases and J by 3 bases. The CDR3 DNA sequence: TGCGCCAGCAGCCAAGACACAGGACTAGACTACGAGCAGTACTTC. This gives the protein CASSQDTGLDYEQYF.

The genes are TRBV27 and TRBJ2-1; tentative D call: TRBD2 (5 bases). Germline CDR1 MNHEY, CDR2 SMNVEV (reference sequence). V was cut by 5 bases and J by 0 bases, with 14 bases left in between. CDR3 size: 16 residues. The CDR3 bases are TGTGCCAGCAGTCCCTCTTTCGGGGACTCCTACAATGAGCAGTTCTTC. It encodes CASSPSFGDSYNEQFF.

The chain joins TRBV5-1 to TRBJ2-7; weak D call: TRBD1 (6 bases). The V gene's germline CDR1 is SGHRS and CDR2 YFSETQ. V was pared by 0 bases and J by 3 bases, with 7 bases between. This CDR3 spans 13 amino acids. Here the CDR3 DNA reads TGCGCCAGCAGCTTGGACAGGGACTACGAGCAGTACTTC. Its translation: CASSLDRDYEQYF.

The V gene is TRBV14, the J gene TRBJ2-1, with TRBD2 identical over 9 bases. V shed 1 base and J 4 bases; nucleotides not matched to a gene: 5. Germline values: CDR1 SGHDN, CDR2 FVKESK. The CDR3 spans 16 residues. The CDR3 bases are TGTGCCAGCAGCCAAGTTGGTACTAGCGGGTACAATGAGCAGTTCTTC. Amino acid sequence: CASSQVGTSGYNEQFF.

The gene calls are TRBV6-5 and TRBJ1-2; TRBD1 matches at 7 bases. V was clipped by 6 bases and J by 8 bases; unmatched bases: 15. The CDR3 extends over 15 amino acids. Per germline, CDR1 MNHEY and CDR2 SVGAGI. The chain's CDR3 is CASRTGQMLSGGYTF. CDR3 bases: TGTGCCAGCAGAACGGGACAGATGCTTTCGGGGGGCTACACCTTC.

The sample holds one count of this clone. CDR3 coding DNA: TGTGCCTGGGGACTAGCATCCTCCACAGATACGCAGTATTTT. Amino acid sequence: CAWGLASSTDTQYF. The chain links TRBV30 to TRBJ2-3, with 8 bases matching TRBD2. Germline V gene data show CDR1 as GTSNPN and CDR2 as SVGIG (reference sequence). This CDR3 is built from 14 residues. V lost 5 bases and J lost 2; bases outside the gene matches: 6.

The chain recombines TRBV19 with TRBJ2-1; D perhaps matches TRBD1 (6 bases). There are 15 residues in the CDR3. Per the germline V gene, CDR1 is LNHDA and CDR2 is SQIVND (reference sequence). The germline V and J ends were trimmed by 3 bases and 0 bases, with 9 bases remaining between them. This chain's CDR3 is CASSMGARSYNEQFF. The DNA for the CDR3 is TGTGCCAGTAGTATGGGGGCCCGCTCCTACAATGAGCAGTTCTTC. The full variable domain, in which reference TRBV19 and TRBJ2-1 provide the parts outside the CDR3, is DGGITQSPKYLFRKEGQNVTLSCEQNLNHDAMYWYRQDPGQGLRLIYYSQIVNDFQKGDIAEGYSVSREKKESFPLTVTSAQKNPTAFYLCASSMGARSYNEQFFGPGTRLTVL.

This clone came up once. The chain is built from TRBV19 and TRBJ1-2; D is ambiguous. CDR3 length: 13 residues. Germline-derived CDR1 and CDR2 are LNHDA and SQIVND (reference sequence). V gave up 5 bases and J gave up 2 bases, with 9 bases separating them. CDR3 bases: TGTGCCAGTAGTGTCGACGGGAACTATGGCTACACCTTC. It encodes CASSVDGNYGYTF.

The V gene is TRBV11-2, the J gene TRBJ2-1; 14 bases are a match to TRBD2. The V segment lost 5 bases and the J segment 1 base; nucleotides outside the gene matches: 7. Germline CDR1 and CDR2: SGHAT and FQNNGV. The length of the CDR3 is 18 residues. The CDR3 protein is CASSPGTSGGVSYNEQFF. The CDR3 region has the DNA TGTGCCAGCAGCCCGGGGACTAGCGGGGGAGTTTCCTACAATGAGCAGTTCTTC.

This chain joins TRBV9 and TRBJ2-2, with 12 bases that match TRBD1. This CDR3 is 16 amino acids long. J was trimmed by 7 bases and V by 4 bases; bases with no gene match: 8. Germline V lookup: CDR1 SGDLS, CDR2 YYNGEE. The CDR3 region is CASSRRRDRGLGELFF. In DNA, the CDR3 is TGTGCCAGCAGCCGCCGCCGGGACAGGGGGCTCGGGGAGCTGTTTTTT.

The gene calls are TRBV4-1 and TRBJ2-5, with 10 bases matching TRBD2. The CDR3 extends over 18 amino acids. Germline-derived CDR1 and CDR2 are MGHRA and YSYEKL. The J segment lost 6 bases and the V segment lost 1 base, leaving 14 bases of the junction unmatched. CDR3 sequence: CASSQASPAASGSKTQYF. The CDR3 bases are TGCGCCAGCAGCCAAGCATCCCCGGCAGCTAGCGGGAGTAAGACCCAGTACTTC.

The chain combines TRBV14 with TRBJ1-3; a possible D gene is TRBD1 (5 bases). Trimming removed 1 base from V and 2 bases from J, with 9 bases in between. The CDR3 runs to 15 residues. Germline V gene lookup returns CDR1 SGHDN and CDR2 FVKESK. CDR3 sequence (DNA): TGTGCCAGCAGCCAAGCGGAAGGGGCTGGAAACACCATATATTTT. Protein sequence: CASSQAEGAGNTIYF.

The chain joins TRBV11-2 to TRBJ1-3; D ambiguous. V shed 1 base and J shed 0 bases, with 10 bases lying between them. This CDR3 spans 16 amino acids. Germline CDR1 is SGHAT and CDR2 is FQNNGV. The CDR3 nucleotides read TGTGCCAGCAGCTTAGCACCGACATACTCTGGAAACACCATATATTTT. This sequence encodes CASSLAPTYSGNTIYF.

A note on this clone: Different DNA sequences within this sample yield the same CDR3. This chain uses TRBV2 with TRBJ2-3; the D gene is possibly TRBD2 (5 bases). Germline lookup yields CDR1 SNHLY and CDR2 FYNNEI. The length of the CDR3 is 15 residues. V was clipped by 1 base and J by 0 bases, with 8 bases between them. The CDR3 protein is CASSEGTSSTDTQYF. As DNA, the CDR3 is TGTGCCAGCAGTGAAGGGACTTCTAGCACAGATACGCAGTATTTT.

The genes are TRBV6-1 and TRBJ2-7; the D gene is possibly TRBD1 (5 bases). Germline V gene lookup returns CDR1 MNHNS and CDR2 SASEGT. The length of the CDR3 is 15 residues. V was clipped by 3 bases and J by 3 bases, with 15 bases between them. CDR3 in DNA: TGTGCCAGCAGTGAGGCGTCGACAGCCGTCTACGAGCAGTACGTC. Translation: CASSEASTAVYEQYV.